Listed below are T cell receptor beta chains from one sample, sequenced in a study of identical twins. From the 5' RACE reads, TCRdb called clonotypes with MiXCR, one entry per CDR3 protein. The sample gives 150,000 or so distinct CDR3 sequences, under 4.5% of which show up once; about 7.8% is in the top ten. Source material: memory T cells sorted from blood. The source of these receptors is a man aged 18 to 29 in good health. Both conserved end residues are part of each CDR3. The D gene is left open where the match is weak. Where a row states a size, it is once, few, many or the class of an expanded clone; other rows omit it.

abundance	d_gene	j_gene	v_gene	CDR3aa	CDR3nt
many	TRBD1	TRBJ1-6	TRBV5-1	CASSTDVGQDNSPLHF	TGCGCCAGCAGCACAGACGTGGGACAGGATAATTCACCCCTCCACTTT
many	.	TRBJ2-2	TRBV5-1	CASRGARDTGELFF	TGCGCCAGCCGGGGGGCCAGAGACACCGGGGAGCTGTTTTTT
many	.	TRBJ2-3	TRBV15	CATSKGTDTQYF	TGTGCCACCAGCAAGGGCACAGATACGCAGTATTTT
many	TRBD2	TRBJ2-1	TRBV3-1	CASSLSASGRGNEQFF	TGTGCCAGCAGCCTCTCGGCTAGCGGGAGAGGCAATGAGCAGTTCTTC
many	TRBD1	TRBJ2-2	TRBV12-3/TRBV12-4	CASSTGTGGGKAGELFF	TGTGCCAGCAGTACCGGGACAGGGGGCGGGAAAGCCGGGGAGCTGTTTTTT
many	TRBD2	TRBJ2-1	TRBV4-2	CASSQDLTSGGNNEQFF	TGTGCCAGCAGCCAAGATTTGACTAGCGGGGGTAACAATGAGCAGTTCTTC
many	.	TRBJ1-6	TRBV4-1	CASSQLLQLSHNSPLHF	TGCGCCAGCAGCCAATTGCTCCAACTCTCTCATAATTCACCCCTCCACTTT
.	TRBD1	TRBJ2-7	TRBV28	CASTPPGQDAYEQYF	TGTGCCAGCACTCCTCCGGGACAGGACGCCTACGAGCAGTACTTC
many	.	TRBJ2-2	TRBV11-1	CASSHYPERRTGELFF	TGTGCCAGCAGCCACTATCCGGAGAGGCGGACCGGGGAGCTGTTTTTT
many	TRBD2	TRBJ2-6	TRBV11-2	CASSASGTSLRSGANVLTF	TGTGCCAGCAGCGCCTCCGGGACTAGCCTAAGATCTGGGGCCAACGTCCTGACTTTC
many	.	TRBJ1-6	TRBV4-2	CASSQDLDPGGSPLHF	TGTGCCAGCAGCCAAGATCTTGACCCCGGGGGGTCACCCCTCCACTTT
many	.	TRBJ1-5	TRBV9	CASNPGDLNQPQHF	TGTGCCAGCAACCCAGGGGACCTCAATCAGCCCCAGCATTTT
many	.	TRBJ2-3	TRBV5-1	CASSAWSLSGTDTQYF	TGCGCCAGCAGCGCTTGGTCCCTCTCGGGAACAGATACGCAGTATTTT
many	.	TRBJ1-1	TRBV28	CASSLSGVTEAFF	TGTGCCAGCAGTTTATCAGGGGTCACTGAAGCTTTCTTT
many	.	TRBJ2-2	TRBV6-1	CASRLQGGTGELFF	TGTGCCAGCAGGCTACAGGGTGGCACCGGGGAGCTGTTTTTT
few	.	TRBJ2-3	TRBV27	CASSFRVSTDTQYF	TGTGCCAGCAGTTTCAGGGTTAGCACAGATACGCAGTATTTT
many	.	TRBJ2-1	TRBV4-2	CASSQLVAGNEQFF	TGTGCCAGCAGCCAATTAGTTGCTGGGAATGAGCAGTTCTTC
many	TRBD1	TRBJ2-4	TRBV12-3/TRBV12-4	CASSFDRAAKNIQYF	TGTGCCAGCAGTTTCGACAGGGCGGCCAAAAACATTCAGTACTTC
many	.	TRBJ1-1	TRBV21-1	CASSKEWGGPGTEAFF	TGTGCCAGCAGCAAAGAATGGGGGGGCCCCGGTACTGAAGCTTTCTTT
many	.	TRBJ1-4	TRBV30	CAWTLQGNEKLFF	TGTGCCTGGACCCTACAGGGAAATGAAAAACTGTTTTTT
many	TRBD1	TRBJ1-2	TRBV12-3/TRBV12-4	CASSVGQGYGYTF	TGTGCCAGCAGCGTGGGACAGGGGTACGGCTACACCTTC
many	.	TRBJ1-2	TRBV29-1	CSVGQANYGYTF	TGCAGCGTTGGGCAGGCGAACTATGGCTACACCTTC
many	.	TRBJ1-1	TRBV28	CATRVGGGNTEAFF	TGTGCCACCAGGGTCGGTGGGGGGAACACTGAAGCTTTCTTT
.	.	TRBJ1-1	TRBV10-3	CAITLQQDVNTEAFF	TGTGCCATCACCCTACAACAGGATGTGAACACTGAAGCTTTCTTT
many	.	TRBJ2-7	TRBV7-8	CASSLTGDEQYF	TGTGCCAGCAGCTTAACTGGGGACGAGCAGTACTTC
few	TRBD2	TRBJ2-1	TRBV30	CAWRPTSGSSYNEQFF	TGTGCCTGGAGGCCAACTAGCGGAAGCTCCTACAATGAGCAGTTCTTC
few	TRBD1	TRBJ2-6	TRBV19	CASRDRLPGANVLTF	TGTGCCAGCCGGGACAGACTCCCTGGGGCCAACGTCCTGACTTTC
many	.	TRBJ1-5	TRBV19	CASGPSAPQHF	TGTGCCAGTGGACCTTCGGCCCCCCAGCATTTT
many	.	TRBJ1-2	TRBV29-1	CSVERGSGYTF	TGCAGCGTTGAACGCGGGTCTGGCTACACCTTC